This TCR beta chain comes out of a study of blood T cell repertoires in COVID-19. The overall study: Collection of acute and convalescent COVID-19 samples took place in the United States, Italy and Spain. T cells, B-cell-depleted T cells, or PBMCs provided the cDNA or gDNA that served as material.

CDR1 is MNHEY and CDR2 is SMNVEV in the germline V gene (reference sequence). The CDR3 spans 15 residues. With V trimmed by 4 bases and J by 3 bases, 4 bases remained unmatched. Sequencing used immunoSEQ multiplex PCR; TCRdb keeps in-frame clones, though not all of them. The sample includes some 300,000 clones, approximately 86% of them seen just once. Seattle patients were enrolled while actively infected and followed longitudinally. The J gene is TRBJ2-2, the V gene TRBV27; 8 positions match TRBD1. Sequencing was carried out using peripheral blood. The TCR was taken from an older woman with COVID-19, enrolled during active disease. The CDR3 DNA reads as TGTGCCAGCAGTTCCAGGGGGCCGGACACCGGGGAGCTGTTTTTT. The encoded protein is CASSSRGPDTGELFF.